Detailed here is one TCR beta chain. With iRepertoire HTBI primers and Arm-PCR of CDR3 regions, TCR beta libraries were built. Via MiXCR, TCRdb re-called the multiplex PCR reads, giving one row per CDR3 protein. Here the sample spans about 440,000 distinct CDR3 sequences, 15% being singletons. Documented time point: newly diagnosed GD, antithyroid drugs for less than 3 months. PBMC-derived RNA was used for the TCR library. These data originate in a study of regulatory T cells in long-lasting Graves disease. V gave up 1 base and J gave up 2 bases; unmatched junction bases: 9. The CDR3 contains 18 residues. Germline V gene lookup returns CDR1 SGHDN and CDR2 FVKESK. These data were likewise used in another study, on T cells in Graves' hyperthyroidism and ophthalmopathy.

The sequencing here drew on peripheral blood mononuclear cells (PBMCs), taken at new diagnosis, from a patient treated with antithyroid drugs. V usage is TRBV14 and J usage is TRBJ1-1, with TRBD1 identical over 11 bases. The source of this sequence is a woman aged 25 to 39 with Graves disease. The DNA for the CDR3 is TGTGCCAGCAGCCAAGTTCAGGACAGGGGGCGTTTTAACACTGAAGCTTTCTTT. It encodes CASSQVQDRGRFNTEAFF.